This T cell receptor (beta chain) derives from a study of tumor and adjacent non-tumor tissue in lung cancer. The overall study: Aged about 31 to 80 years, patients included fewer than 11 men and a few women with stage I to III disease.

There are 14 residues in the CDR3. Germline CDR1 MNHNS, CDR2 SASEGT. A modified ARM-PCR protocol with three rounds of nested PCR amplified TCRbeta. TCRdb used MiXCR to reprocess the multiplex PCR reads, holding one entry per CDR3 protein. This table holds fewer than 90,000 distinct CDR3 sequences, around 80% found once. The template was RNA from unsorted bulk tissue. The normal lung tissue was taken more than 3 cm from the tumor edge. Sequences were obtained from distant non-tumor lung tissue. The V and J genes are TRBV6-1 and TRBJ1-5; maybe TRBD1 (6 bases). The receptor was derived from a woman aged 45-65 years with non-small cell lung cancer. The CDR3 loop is CVSRGRGSNQPQHF. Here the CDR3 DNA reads TGTGTCAGTAGGGGAAGGGGGAGCAATCAGCCCCAGCATTTT.